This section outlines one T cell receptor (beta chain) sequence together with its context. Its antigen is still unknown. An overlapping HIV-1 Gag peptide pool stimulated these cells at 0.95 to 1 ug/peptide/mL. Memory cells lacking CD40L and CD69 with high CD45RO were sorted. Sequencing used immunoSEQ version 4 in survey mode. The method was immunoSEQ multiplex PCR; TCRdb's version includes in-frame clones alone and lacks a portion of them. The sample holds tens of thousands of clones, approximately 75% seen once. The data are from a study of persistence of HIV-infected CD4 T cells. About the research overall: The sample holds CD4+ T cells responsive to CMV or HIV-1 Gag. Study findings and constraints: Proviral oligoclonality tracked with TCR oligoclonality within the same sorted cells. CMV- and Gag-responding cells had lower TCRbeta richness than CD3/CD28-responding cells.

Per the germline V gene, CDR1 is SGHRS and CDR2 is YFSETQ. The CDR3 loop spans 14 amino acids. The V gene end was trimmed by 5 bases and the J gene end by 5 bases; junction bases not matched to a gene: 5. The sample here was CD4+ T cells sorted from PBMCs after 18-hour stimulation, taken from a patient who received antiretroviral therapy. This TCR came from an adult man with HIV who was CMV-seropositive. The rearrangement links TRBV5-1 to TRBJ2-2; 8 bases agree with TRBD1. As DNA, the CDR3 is TGCGCCAGCAGAGGGACAGGCGGGACCGGGGAGCTGTTTTTT. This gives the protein CASRGTGGTGELFF.